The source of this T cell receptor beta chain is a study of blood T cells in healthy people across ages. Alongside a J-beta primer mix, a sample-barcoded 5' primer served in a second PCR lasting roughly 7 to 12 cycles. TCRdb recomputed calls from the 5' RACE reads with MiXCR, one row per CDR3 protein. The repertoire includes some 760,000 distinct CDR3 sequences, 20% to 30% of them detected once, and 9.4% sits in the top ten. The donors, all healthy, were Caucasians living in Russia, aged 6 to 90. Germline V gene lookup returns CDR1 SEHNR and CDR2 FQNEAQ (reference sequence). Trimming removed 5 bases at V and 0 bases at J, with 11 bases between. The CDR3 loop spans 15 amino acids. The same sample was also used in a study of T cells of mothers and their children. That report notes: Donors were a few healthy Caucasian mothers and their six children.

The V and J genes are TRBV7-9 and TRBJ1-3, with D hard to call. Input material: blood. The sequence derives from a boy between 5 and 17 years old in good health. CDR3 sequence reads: CASSRRQSSGNTIYF. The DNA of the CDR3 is TGTGCCAGCAGCCGGCGTCAGAGCTCTGGAAACACCATATATTTT.